This T cell receptor beta chain was retrieved from a study of blood T cell repertoires in COVID-19. Study details: From the United States, Italy and Spain came samples of acute and convalescent COVID-19. Sample material is recorded as cDNA or gDNA derived from T cells, B-cell-depleted T cells, or PBMCs.

Authors' analysis steps: Amplifying reference gene primers gave estimates of nucleated cell counts. Sequencing was performed with immunoSEQ multiplex PCR; in TCRdb, only in-frame clones are kept and a portion is missing. That table gives V, J and clone size, and the DNA gave D and trimming. This sample yields some 150,000 clones, of which roughly 90% are seen a single time; approximately 1.4% belongs to the top ten. V dropped 2 bases and J dropped 1 base, with 9 bases sitting between them. Germline V CDR1 and CDR2: MNHNS, SASEGT. CDR3 length: 15 amino acids. The sequenced sample consisted of peripheral blood. The source is a woman aged 45-65 years with acute or convalescent COVID-19. The J gene is TRBJ1-5, the V gene TRBV6-1; D unclear. CDR3 region: CASSEYTVSNQPQHF. DNA for the CDR3: TGTGCCAGCAGTGAATATACAGTGAGCAATCAGCCCCAGCATTTT.